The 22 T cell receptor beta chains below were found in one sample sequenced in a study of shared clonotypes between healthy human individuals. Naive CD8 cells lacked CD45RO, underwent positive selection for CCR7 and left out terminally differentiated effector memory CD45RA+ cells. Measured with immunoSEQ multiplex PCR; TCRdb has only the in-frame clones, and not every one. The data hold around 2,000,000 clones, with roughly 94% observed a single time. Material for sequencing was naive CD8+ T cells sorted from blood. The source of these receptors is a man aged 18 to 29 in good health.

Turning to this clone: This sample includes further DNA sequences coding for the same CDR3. CDR3: CASSPGQGNTEAFF. Here the CDR3 DNA reads TGTGCCAGCAGCCCTGGACAGGGGAACACTGAAGCTTTCTTT. The chain links TRBV9 to TRBJ1-1, with 8 bases identical to TRBD1. CDR3 length: 14 residues. Losses at the gene ends were 4 bases for V and 1 base for J; bases not matched to a gene: 3. CDR1 and CDR2 (germline): SGDLS, YYNGEE.

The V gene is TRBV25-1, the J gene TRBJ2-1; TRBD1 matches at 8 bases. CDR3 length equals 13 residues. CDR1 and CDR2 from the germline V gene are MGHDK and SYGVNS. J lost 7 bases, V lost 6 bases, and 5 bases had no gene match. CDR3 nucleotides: TGTGCCAGCAGACCAGGGGGCGAGAATGAGCAGTTCTTC. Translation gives CASRPGGENEQFF.

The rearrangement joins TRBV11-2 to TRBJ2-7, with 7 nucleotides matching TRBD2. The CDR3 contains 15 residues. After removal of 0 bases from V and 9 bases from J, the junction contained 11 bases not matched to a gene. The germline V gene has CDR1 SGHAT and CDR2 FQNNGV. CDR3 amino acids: CASSLETGLPLRQYF. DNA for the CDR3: TGTGCCAGCAGCTTAGAGACGGGACTACCCCTGAGGCAGTACTTC. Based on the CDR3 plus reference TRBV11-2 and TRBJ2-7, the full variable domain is EAGVAQSPRYKIIEKRQSVAFWCNPISGHATLYWYQQILGQGPKLLIQFQNNGVVDDSQLPKDRFSAERLKGVDSTLKIQPAKLEDSAVYLCASSLETGLPLRQYFGPGTRLTVT.

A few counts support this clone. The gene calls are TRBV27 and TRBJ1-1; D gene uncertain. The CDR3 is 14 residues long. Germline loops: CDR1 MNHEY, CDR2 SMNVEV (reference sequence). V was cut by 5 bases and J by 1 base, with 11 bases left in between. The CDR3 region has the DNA TGTGCCAGCAGTCCCGGGGTGACGAACACTGAAGCTTTCTTT. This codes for CASSPGVTNTEAFF.

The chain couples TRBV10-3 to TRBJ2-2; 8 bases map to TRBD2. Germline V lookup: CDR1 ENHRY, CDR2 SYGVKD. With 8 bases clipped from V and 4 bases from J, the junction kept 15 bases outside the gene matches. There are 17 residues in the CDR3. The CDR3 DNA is TGTGCCATCGAGTTGGAGCGGGAGAGAGGGGCCACCGGGGAGCTGTTTTTT. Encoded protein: CAIELERERGATGELFF.

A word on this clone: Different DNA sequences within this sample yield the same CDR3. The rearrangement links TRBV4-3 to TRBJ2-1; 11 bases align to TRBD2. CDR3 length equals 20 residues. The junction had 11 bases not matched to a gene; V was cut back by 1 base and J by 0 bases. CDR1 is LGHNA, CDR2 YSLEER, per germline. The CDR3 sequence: CASSQVGLAGGPSSYNEQFF. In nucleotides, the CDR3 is TGCGCCAGCAGCCAAGTTGGTCTAGCGGGAGGCCCGAGCTCCTACAATGAGCAGTTCTTC.

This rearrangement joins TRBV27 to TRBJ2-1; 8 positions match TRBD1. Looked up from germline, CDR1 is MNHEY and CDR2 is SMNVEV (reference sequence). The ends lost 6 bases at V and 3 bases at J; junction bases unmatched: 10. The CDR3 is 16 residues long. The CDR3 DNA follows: TGTGCCAGCAGGATCATCGGACAGGGTTTCTACAATGAGCAGTTCTTC. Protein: CASRIIGQGFYNEQFF.

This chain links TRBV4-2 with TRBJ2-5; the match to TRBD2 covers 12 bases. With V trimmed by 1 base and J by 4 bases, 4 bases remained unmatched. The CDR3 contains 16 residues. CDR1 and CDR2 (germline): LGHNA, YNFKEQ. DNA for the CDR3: TGTGCCAGCAGCCAAGCGACTAGCGGGGGCGGAGAGACCCAGTACTTC. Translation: CASSQATSGGGETQYF.

CDR3 in amino acids: CASSIPQGVGAVWLGRLFF. CDR3 bases: TGTGCCAGCAGTATCCCACAGGGGGTGGGGGCCGTGTGGTTGGGTCGGCTGTTTTTT. The gene calls are TRBV28 and TRBJ1-4; 8 bases fit TRBD1. Trimming took 5 bases from V and 14 from J; bases not matched to a gene: 28. The CDR3 consists of 19 residues. Germline CDR1 and CDR2: MDHEN and SYDVKM.

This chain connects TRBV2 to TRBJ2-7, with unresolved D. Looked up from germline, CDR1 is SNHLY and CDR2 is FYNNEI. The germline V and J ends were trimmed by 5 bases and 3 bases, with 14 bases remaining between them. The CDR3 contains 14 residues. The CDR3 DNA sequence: TGTGCCAGCAGTCCGGACCCGACTCTCTACGAGCAGTACTTC. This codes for CASSPDPTLYEQYF.

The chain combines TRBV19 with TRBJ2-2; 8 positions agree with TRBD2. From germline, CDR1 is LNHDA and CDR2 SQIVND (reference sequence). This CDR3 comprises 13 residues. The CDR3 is CASAGVITGELFF. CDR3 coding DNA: TGTGCGTCAGCGGGAGTAATAACCGGGGAGCTGTTTTTT. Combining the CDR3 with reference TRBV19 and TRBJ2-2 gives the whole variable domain DGGITQSPKYLFRKEGQNVTLSCEQNLNHDAMYWYRQDPGQGLRLIYYSQIVNDFQKGDIAEGYSVSREKKESFPLTVTSAQKNPTAFYLCASAGVITGELFFGEGSRLTVL.

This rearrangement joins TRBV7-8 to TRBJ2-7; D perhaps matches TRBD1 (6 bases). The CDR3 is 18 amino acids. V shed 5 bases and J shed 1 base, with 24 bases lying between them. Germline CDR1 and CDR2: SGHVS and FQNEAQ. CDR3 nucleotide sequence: TGTGCCAGCAGCCCAACCCTCTGGACAGACTCAGTTTCCTACGAGCAGTACTTC. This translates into CASSPTLWTDSVSYEQYF.

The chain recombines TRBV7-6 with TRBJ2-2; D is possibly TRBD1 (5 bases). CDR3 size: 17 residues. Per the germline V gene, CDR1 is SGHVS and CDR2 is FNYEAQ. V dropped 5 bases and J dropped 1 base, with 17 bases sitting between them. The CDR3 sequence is CASSLLLSTGNTGELFF. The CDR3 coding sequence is TGTGCCAGCAGCCTACTTTTGTCAACAGGGAACACCGGGGAGCTGTTTTTT.

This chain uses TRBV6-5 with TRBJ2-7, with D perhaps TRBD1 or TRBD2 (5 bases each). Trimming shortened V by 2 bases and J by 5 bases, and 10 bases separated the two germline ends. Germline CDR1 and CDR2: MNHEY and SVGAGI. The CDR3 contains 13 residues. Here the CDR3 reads CASSYLGTDEQYF. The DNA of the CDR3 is TGTGCCAGCAGTTACCTAGGGACGGACGAGCAGTACTTC.

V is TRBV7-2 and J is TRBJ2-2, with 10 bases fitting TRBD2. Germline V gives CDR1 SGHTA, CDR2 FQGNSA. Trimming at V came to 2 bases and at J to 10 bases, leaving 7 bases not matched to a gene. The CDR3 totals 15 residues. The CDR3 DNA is TGTGCCAGCAGCTTAATAGCGGGAGGACGAGTGGAGCTGTTTTTT. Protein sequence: CASSLIAGGRVELFF.

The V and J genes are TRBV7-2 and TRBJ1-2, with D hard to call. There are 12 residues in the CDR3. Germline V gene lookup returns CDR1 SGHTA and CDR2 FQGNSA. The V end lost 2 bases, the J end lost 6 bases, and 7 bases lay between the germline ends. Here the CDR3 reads CASSLPDDGYTF. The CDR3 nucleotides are TGTGCCAGCAGCTTACCCGACGATGGCTACACCTTC.

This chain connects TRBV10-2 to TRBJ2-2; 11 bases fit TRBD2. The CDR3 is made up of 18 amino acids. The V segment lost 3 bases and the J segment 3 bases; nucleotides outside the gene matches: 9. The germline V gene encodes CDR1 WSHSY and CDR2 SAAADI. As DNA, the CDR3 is TGCGCCAGCAGTGATCCCCCCACTAGCGGGAGTTACACCGGGGAGCTGTTTTTT. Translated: CASSDPPTSGSYTGELFF.

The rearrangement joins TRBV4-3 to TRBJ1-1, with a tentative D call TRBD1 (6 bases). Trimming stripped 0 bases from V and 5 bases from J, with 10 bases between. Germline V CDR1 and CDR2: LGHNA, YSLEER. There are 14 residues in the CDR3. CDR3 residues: CASSQDRGWTEAFF. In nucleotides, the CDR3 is TGCGCCAGCAGCCAAGACAGGGGCTGGACTGAAGCTTTCTTT.

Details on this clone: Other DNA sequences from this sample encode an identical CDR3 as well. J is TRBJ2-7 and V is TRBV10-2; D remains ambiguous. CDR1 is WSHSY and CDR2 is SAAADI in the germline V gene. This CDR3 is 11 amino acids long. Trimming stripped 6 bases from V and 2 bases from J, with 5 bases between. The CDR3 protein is CASSEPYEQYF. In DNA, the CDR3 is TGCGCCAGCAGCGAACCCTACGAGCAGTACTTC.

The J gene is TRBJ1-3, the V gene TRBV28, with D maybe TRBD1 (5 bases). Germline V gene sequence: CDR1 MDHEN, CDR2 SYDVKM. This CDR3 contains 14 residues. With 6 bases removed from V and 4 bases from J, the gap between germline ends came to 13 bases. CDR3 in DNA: TGTGCCAGCAGAACCGGGGGAGACGGAAACACCATATATTTT. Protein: CASRTGGDGNTIYF.

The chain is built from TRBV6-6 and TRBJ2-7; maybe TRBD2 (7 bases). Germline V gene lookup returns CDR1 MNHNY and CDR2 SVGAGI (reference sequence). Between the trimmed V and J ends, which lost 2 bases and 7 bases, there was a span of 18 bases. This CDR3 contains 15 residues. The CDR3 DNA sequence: TGTGCCAGCAGTTACCAAGGGGGGGAGGGCCGGGAGCAGTACTTC. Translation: CASSYQGGEGREQYF.

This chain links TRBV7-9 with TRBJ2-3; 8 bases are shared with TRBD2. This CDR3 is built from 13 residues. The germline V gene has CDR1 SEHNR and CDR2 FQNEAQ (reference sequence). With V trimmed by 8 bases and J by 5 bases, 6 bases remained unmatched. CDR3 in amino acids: CASEGLAGDTQYF. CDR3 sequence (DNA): TGTGCCAGCGAAGGCCTAGCGGGAGATACGCAGTATTTT.